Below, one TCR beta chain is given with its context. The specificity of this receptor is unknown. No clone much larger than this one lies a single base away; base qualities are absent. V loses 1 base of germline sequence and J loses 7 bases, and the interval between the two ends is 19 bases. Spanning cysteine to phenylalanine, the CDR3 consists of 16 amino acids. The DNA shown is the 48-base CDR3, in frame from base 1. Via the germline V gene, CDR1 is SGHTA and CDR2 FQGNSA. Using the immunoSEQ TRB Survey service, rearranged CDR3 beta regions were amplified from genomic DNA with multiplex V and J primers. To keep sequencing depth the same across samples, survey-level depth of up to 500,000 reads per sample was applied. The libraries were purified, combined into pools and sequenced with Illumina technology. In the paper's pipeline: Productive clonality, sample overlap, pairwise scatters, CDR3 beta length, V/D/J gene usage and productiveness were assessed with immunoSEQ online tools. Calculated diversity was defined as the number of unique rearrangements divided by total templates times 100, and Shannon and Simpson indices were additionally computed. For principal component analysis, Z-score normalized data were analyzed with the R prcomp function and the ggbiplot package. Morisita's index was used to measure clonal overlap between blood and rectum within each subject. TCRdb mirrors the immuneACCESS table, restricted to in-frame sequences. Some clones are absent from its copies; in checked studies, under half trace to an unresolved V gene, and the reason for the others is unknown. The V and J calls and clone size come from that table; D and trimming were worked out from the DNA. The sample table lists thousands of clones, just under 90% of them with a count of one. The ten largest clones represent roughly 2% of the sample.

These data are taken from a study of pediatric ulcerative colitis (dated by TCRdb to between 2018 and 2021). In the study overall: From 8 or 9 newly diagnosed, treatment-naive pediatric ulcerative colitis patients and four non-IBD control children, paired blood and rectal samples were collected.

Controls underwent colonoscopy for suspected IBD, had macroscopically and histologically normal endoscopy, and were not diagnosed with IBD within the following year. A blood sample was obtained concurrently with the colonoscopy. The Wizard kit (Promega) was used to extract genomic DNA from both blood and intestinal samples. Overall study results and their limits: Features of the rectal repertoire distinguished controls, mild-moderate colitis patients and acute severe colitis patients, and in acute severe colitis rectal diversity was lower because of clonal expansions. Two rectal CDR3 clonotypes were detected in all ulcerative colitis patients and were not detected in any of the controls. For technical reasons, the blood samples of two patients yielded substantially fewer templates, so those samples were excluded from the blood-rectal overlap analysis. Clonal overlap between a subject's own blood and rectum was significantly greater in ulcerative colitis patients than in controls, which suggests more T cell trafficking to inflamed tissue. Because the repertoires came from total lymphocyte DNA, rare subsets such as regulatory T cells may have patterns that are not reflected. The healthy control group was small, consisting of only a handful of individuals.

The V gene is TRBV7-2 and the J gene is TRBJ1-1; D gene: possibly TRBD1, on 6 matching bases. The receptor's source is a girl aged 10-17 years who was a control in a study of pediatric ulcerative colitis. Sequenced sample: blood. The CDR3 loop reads CASSLDGARGAGEAFF. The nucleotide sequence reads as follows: TGTGCCAGCAGCTTAGATGGAGCACGGGGGGCGGGTGAAGCTTTCTTT.